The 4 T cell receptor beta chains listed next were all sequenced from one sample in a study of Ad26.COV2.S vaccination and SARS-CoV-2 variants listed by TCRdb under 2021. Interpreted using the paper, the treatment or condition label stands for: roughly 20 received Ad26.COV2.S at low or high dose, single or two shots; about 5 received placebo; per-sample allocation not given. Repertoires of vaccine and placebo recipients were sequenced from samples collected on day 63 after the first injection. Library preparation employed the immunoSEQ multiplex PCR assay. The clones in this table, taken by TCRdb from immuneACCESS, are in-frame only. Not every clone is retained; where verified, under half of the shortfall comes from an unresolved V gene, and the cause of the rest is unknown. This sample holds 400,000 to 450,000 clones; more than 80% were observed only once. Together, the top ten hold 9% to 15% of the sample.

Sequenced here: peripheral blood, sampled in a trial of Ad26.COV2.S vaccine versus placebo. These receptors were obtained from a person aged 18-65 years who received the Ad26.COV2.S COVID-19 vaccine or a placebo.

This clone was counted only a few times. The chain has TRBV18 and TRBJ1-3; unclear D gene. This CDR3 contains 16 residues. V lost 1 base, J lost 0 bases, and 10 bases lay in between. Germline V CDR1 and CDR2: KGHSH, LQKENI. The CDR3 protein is CASSPLDTASGNTIYF. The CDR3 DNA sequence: TGTGCCAGCTCACCACTCGACACCGCCTCTGGAAACACCATATATTTT.

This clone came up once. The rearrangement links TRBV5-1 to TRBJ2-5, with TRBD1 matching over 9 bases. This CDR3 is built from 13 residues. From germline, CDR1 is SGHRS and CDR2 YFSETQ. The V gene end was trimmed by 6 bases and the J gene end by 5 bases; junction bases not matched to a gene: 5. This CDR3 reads CASNTGGGETQYF. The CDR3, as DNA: TGCGCCAGCAACACAGGGGGCGGGGAGACCCAGTACTTC.

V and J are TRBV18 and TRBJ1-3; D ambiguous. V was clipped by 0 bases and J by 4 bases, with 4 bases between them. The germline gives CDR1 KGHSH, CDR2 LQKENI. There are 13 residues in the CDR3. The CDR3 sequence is CASSPPGGNTIYF. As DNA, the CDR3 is TGTGCCAGCTCACCACCAGGGGGAAACACCATATATTTT.

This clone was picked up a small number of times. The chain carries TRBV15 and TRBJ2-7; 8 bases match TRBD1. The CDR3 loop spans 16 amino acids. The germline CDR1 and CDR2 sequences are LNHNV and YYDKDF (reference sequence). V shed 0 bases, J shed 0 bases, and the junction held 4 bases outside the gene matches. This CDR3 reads CATSRDRTGFSYEQYF. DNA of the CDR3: TGTGCCACCAGCAGAGATCGGACAGGGTTCTCCTACGAGCAGTACTTC.